These 13 T cell receptor beta chains were sequenced from one sample in a study of PD-1 blockade in classical Hodgkin lymphoma. The assay was immunoSEQ multiplex PCR, and TCRdb's table has in-frame clones only and misses some. This sample has 34,000 or so clones, with roughly 92% found just once. Time point specified: cycle 4 day 1 (C4D1), after less than seven weeks of nivolumab. Relapse was seen in all patients after autologous stem cell transplantation, and brentuximab vedotin exposure was variable. Thawed PBMCs underwent magnetic negative selection to yield purified CD4+ T cells. Source: CD4+ T cells from blood, taken before the fourth cycle of nivolumab. The source of these receptors is a human donor with classical Hodgkin lymphoma.

The V call is TRBV4-1, the J call TRBJ2-1; D is ambiguous. The CDR3 has 13 residues. Germline CDR1 is MGHRA and CDR2 is YSYEKL. V dropped 0 bases and J dropped 6 bases, with 6 bases sitting between them. CDR3 sequence: CASSQDSVNEQFF. The DNA for the CDR3 is TGCGCCAGCAGCCAAGACTCCGTCAATGAGCAGTTCTTC.

The V and J genes are TRBV5-1 and TRBJ1-2, with a weak D call TRBD1 (5 bases). The CDR3 is 12 amino acids. The germline gives CDR1 SGHRS, CDR2 YFSETQ. Trimming took off 0 bases at V and 9 bases at J, with 9 bases between the two ends. The CDR3 region is CASSLDRGSYTF. DNA of the CDR3: TGCGCCAGCAGCTTGGACCGGGGGAGCTACACCTTC.

The chain carries TRBV27 and TRBJ2-7; 7 nucleotides match TRBD2. This CDR3 region has 15 residues. J lost 5 bases, V lost 5 bases, and 12 bases had no gene match. CDR1 and CDR2 (germline): MNHEY, SMNVEV (reference sequence). The DNA for the CDR3 is TGTGCCAGCAGTCCCGGACTAGGCCTGAGGAACGAGCAGTACTTC. Encoded protein: CASSPGLGLRNEQYF.

V is TRBV28 and J is TRBJ1-5, with D unclear. The CDR3 has 16 amino acids. Germline CDR1 reads MDHEN; CDR2 reads SYDVKM. V gave up 5 bases and J gave up 4 bases, with 18 bases separating them. For the CDR3, the DNA is TGTGCCAGCAGTAAATTATTTAGTCAGAAAAATCAGCCCCAGCATTTT. Its translation is CASSKLFSQKNQPQHF. Drawing the rest from reference TRBV28 and TRBJ1-5, the complete variable domain is DVKVTQSSRYLVKRTGEKVFLECVQDMDHENMFWYRQDPGLGLRLIYFSYDVKMKEKGDIPEGYSVSREKKERFSLILESASTNQTSMYLCASSKLFSQKNQPQHFGDGTRLSIL.

This chain connects TRBV6-4 to TRBJ2-1; 8 bases agree with TRBD2. Germline V CDR1 and CDR2: MRHNA, SNTAGT. This CDR3 comprises 16 residues. Trimming at V came to 3 bases and at J to 1 base, leaving 5 bases not matched to a gene. The CDR3 DNA reads as TGTGCCAGCAGTGATTTTCCTAGCGGGTCCTACAATGAGCAGTTCTTC. Translated: CASSDFPSGSYNEQFF.

Only a few counts were recorded for this clone. The V gene is TRBV19, the J gene TRBJ1-2; D might be TRBD1 (5 bases). Germline V gene sequence: CDR1 LNHDA, CDR2 SQIVND (reference sequence). CDR3 size: 12 residues. The germline V and J ends were trimmed by 5 bases and 6 bases, with 10 bases remaining between them. The CDR3 spells CASSVPGHGYTF. DNA for the CDR3: TGTGCCAGTAGTGTCCCGGGACATGGCTACACCTTC.

The rearrangement links TRBV28 to TRBJ2-5; 10 bases line up with TRBD1. The CDR3 spans 14 residues. Trimming removed 6 bases from V and 1 base from J; junction bases left unmatched: 2. Germline CDR1 MDHEN, CDR2 SYDVKM. The CDR3 loop is CASRGTGAQETQYF. In DNA form, the CDR3 reads TGTGCCAGCAGAGGGACAGGGGCCCAAGAGACCCAGTACTTC.

The chain carries TRBV7-7 and TRBJ2-7; weak D call: TRBD1 (7 bases). The CDR3 is 15 amino acids. The V and J ends lost 0 bases and 0 bases respectively, with 9 bases between them. CDR1 is SSHAT and CDR2 is FNYEAQ in the germline V gene (reference sequence). The CDR3: CASSLAQGGSYEQYF. CDR3 DNA sequence: TGTGCCAGCAGCTTAGCGCAGGGGGGCTCCTACGAGCAGTACTTC.

V and J are TRBV5-4 and TRBJ2-5; D is unresolved. V lost 0 bases to trimming and J lost 4 bases, with 7 bases between them. Germline V gene sequence: CDR1 SGHNT, CDR2 YYREEE (reference sequence). The CDR3 is made up of 13 amino acids. This CDR3 reads CASSLGPVETQYF. The CDR3, as DNA: TGTGCCAGCAGCTTGGGACCTGTAGAGACCCAGTACTTC.

The V gene is TRBV28, the J gene TRBJ1-2; TRBD1 is a possible D gene (5 bases). Per the germline V gene, CDR1 is MDHEN and CDR2 is SYDVKM. V was pared by 2 bases and J by 4 bases, with 23 bases between. CDR3 length: 18 residues. Here the CDR3 reads CASSLHAPTSGRGYGYTF. The CDR3 DNA is TGTGCCAGCAGTTTACACGCCCCAACTTCGGGACGTGGCTATGGCTACACCTTC.

The genes are TRBV5-6 and TRBJ2-2, with no clear D. CDR1 is SGHDT and CDR2 is YYEEEE in the germline V gene. This CDR3 spans 16 amino acids. The V gene lost 1 base and the J gene lost 3 bases, with 13 bases spanning the gap. DNA of the CDR3: TGTGCCAGCAGCTTGACCCTAACCCGATACACCGGGGAGCTGTTTTTT. This codes for CASSLTLTRYTGELFF. Full variable domain (rest looked up from reference TRBV5-6 and TRBJ2-2): DAGVTQSPTHLIKTRGQQVTLRCSPKSGHDTVSWYQQALGQGPQFIFQYYEEEERQRGNFPDRFSGHQFPNYSSELNVNALLLGDSALYLCASSLTLTRYTGELFFGEGSRLTVL.

The CDR3: CASRLAGGPGELFF. CDR3 coding DNA: TGTGCCAGCAGGCTAGCGGGAGGCCCCGGGGAGCTGTTTTTT. This chain uses TRBV27 with TRBJ2-2; 11 nucleotides agree with TRBD2. CDR1 MNHEY and CDR2 SMNVEV come from the germline V gene (reference sequence). This CDR3 is built from 14 residues. Trimming removed 6 bases from V and 6 bases from J; junction bases left unmatched: 3.

V gene TRBV7-9 combines with J gene TRBJ1-1, with TRBD1 as a possible D gene (5 bases). Germline assignment: CDR1 SEHNR and CDR2 FQNEAQ (reference sequence). The CDR3 is 14 residues long. Trimming left V 1 base short and J 5 bases short, with 11 bases between. The CDR3, as DNA: TGTGCCAGCAGCTTAGGGGGGAGGGAAACTGAAGCTTTCTTT. This codes for CASSLGGRETEAFF.